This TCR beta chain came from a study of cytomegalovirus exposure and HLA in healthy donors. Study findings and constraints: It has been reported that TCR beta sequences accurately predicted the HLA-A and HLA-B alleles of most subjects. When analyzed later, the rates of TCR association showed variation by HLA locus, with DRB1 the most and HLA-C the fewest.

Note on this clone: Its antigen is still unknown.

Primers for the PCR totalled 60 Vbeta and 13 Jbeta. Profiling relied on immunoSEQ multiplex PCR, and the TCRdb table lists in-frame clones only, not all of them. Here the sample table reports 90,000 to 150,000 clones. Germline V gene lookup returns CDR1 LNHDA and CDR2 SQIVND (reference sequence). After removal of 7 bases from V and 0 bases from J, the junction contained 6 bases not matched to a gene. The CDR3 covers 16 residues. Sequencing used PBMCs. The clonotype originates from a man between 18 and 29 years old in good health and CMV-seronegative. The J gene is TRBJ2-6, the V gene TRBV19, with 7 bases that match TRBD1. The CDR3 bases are TGTGCCAGTACGGCAGGGGGTCGCTCTGGGGCCAACGTCCTGACTTTC. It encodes CASTAGGRSGANVLTF.